A selection of T cell receptor beta chains follows, all from one sample in a study of shared clonotypes between healthy human individuals. Here immunoSEQ multiplex PCR was the method, and the copy in TCRdb shows in-frame clones only, minus some. The sample consists of about 1.9 million clones, around 95% of them appearing once. Material for sequencing was naive CD8+ T cells from PBMCs. The receptors originated from a man aged 18 to 35 in good health. Some clones in this sample may be carry-over from other donors' samples. Each CDR3 is given with its conserved first and last residue. D genes are given only for firm matches. Not all rows give a size; the values are once, few, many and, for expanded clones, a class.

clone size: .
D gene: .
J gene: TRBJ1-4
V gene: TRBV4-1
CDR3 DNA: TGCGCCAGCAGCCTCCAGATAAACCTCAAACCCCTGGGGGAAAAACTGTTTTTT
CDR3 protein: CASSLQINLKPLGEKLFF

clone size: .
D gene: .
J gene: TRBJ1-1
V gene: TRBV6-5
CDR3 DNA: TGTGCCAGCAGCTCCTTCTTGGGGGACACTGAAGCTTTCTTT
CDR3 protein: CASSSFLGDTEAFF

clone size: .
D gene: .
J gene: TRBJ1-2
V gene: TRBV6-1
CDR3 DNA: TGTGCCAGCAGTGAGGATCTTCGCGGCAGGCCTAACTATGGCTACACCTTC
CDR3 protein: CASSEDLRGRPNYGYTF

clone size: .
D gene: .
J gene: TRBJ2-1
V gene: TRBV7-9
CDR3 DNA: TGTGCCAGCAGCTTCGGAGCCTACAATGAGCAGTTCTTC
CDR3 protein: CASSFGAYNEQFF

clone size: .
D gene: .
J gene: TRBJ2-2
V gene: TRBV13
CDR3 DNA: TGTGCCAGCAGGCGGGACACCGGGGAGCTGTTTTTT
CDR3 protein: CASRRDTGELFF

clone size: .
D gene: .
J gene: TRBJ2-1
V gene: TRBV2
CDR3 DNA: TGTGCCAGCAGTGGACCAGGCGGAACCTACAATGAGCAGTTCTTC
CDR3 protein: CASSGPGGTYNEQFF

clone size: .
D gene: .
J gene: TRBJ2-7
V gene: TRBV5-8
CDR3 DNA: TGTGCCAGCAGCTTGGATGGGACCATGAGCTCCTACGAGCAGTACTTC
CDR3 protein: CASSLDGTMSSYEQYF

clone size: once
D gene: TRBD2
J gene: TRBJ2-1
V gene: TRBV27
CDR3 DNA: TGTGCCAGCAGTTTAATAAGCGGGAGAAACAATGAGCAGTTCTTC
CDR3 protein: CASSLISGRNNEQFF

clone size: .
D gene: .
J gene: TRBJ1-5
V gene: TRBV28
CDR3 DNA: TGTGCCAGCAGTTTAGTTGGGGGTCTTCAGCCCCAGCATTTT
CDR3 protein: CASSLVGGLQPQHF

clone size: .
D gene: .
J gene: TRBJ2-2
V gene: TRBV10-2
CDR3 DNA: TGCGCCAGCAGTGATAGGGGACACTACACCGGGGAGCTGTTTTTT
CDR3 protein: CASSDRGHYTGELFF

clone size: .
D gene: .
J gene: TRBJ2-7
V gene: TRBV9
CDR3 DNA: TGTGCCAGCAGCGAGGGACACAGCTACGAGCAGTACTTC
CDR3 protein: CASSEGHSYEQYF

clone size: .
D gene: .
J gene: TRBJ2-7
V gene: TRBV5-4
CDR3 DNA: TGTGCCAGCAGCTTGAGGTGGGCCCCTCCGGGGGAGCAGTACTTC
CDR3 protein: CASSLRWAPPGEQYF

clone size: .
D gene: .
J gene: TRBJ1-5
V gene: TRBV7-8
CDR3 DNA: TGTGCCAGCAGCTTAGTCCTATCCGGGACGGACAATCAGCCCCAGCATTTT
CDR3 protein: CASSLVLSGTDNQPQHF

clone size: .
D gene: .
J gene: TRBJ2-1
V gene: TRBV9
CDR3 DNA: TGTGCCAGCAGCGTAGGAGTCAGGGGGGACGGGCAGTTCTTC
CDR3 protein: CASSVGVRGDGQFF

clone size: .
D gene: TRBD1
J gene: TRBJ2-7
V gene: TRBV30
CDR3 DNA: TGTGCCTGCCACGGCCAGGGGGCCTACGAGCAGTACTTC
CDR3 protein: CACHGQGAYEQYF

clone size: .
D gene: .
J gene: TRBJ1-2
V gene: TRBV2
CDR3 DNA: TGTGCCAGCAGTGGGGCAGGGGACACGAACTATGGCTACACCTTC
CDR3 protein: CASSGAGDTNYGYTF

clone size: .
D gene: TRBD1
J gene: TRBJ2-7
V gene: TRBV27
CDR3 DNA: TGTGCCAGCAGTTTCGTTTCCACAGGGGGGTTTTACGAGCAGTACTTC
CDR3 protein: CASSFVSTGGFYEQYF

clone size: .
D gene: .
J gene: TRBJ2-3
V gene: TRBV6-1
CDR3 DNA: TGTGCCAGCAGGGACCTTTTAGGGACAGATACGCAGTATTTT
CDR3 protein: CASRDLLGTDTQYF

clone size: .
D gene: .
J gene: TRBJ1-3
V gene: TRBV5-4
CDR3 DNA: TGTGCCAGCAGCGCGCTGATGGGGGTCGGAAACACCATATATTTT
CDR3 protein: CASSALMGVGNTIYF

clone size: .
D gene: .
J gene: TRBJ1-4
V gene: TRBV15
CDR3 DNA: TGTGCCACCAGCAGTCCCTGGGGGGCAACTAATGAAAAACTGTTTTTT
CDR3 protein: CATSSPWGATNEKLFF

clone size: .
D gene: .
J gene: TRBJ2-5
V gene: TRBV7-9
CDR3 DNA: TGTGCCAGCAGCTTAGGGGCAGGGGGGTTTATGGAGACCCAGTACTTC
CDR3 protein: CASSLGAGGFMETQYF

clone size: .
D gene: .
J gene: TRBJ1-2
V gene: TRBV7-3
CDR3 DNA: TGTGCCAGCAGCATGACCGGGACAAGGGATGGCTACACCTTC
CDR3 protein: CASSMTGTRDGYTF

clone size: .
D gene: .
J gene: TRBJ2-6
V gene: TRBV7-9
CDR3 DNA: TGTGCCAGCAGCTTCAGGGAATCCGGGGCCAACGTCCTGACTTTC
CDR3 protein: CASSFRESGANVLTF

clone size: once
D gene: .
J gene: TRBJ2-5
V gene: TRBV5-4
CDR3 DNA: TGTGCCAGCAGCTCCTGGGACACCCAAGAGACCCAGTACTTC
CDR3 protein: CASSSWDTQETQYF

clone size: .
D gene: TRBD1
J gene: TRBJ2-4
V gene: TRBV4-3
CDR3 DNA: TGCGCCAGCAGCCAAGTCCCGATCGTCGGGACAGGGGGTATAAACATTCAGTACTTC
CDR3 protein: CASSQVPIVGTGGINIQYF

clone size: few
D gene: .
J gene: TRBJ1-1
V gene: TRBV19
CDR3 DNA: TGTGCCAGTAGTCCGAACCCGGGTCTGAACACTGAAGCTTTCTTT
CDR3 protein: CASSPNPGLNTEAFF

clone size: .
D gene: .
J gene: TRBJ1-5
V gene: TRBV30
CDR3 DNA: TGTGCCTGGGCTATGGGCAATCAGCCCCAGCATTTT
CDR3 protein: CAWAMGNQPQHF

clone size: .
D gene: .
J gene: TRBJ2-1
V gene: TRBV25-1
CDR3 DNA: TGTGCCAGCACCTCTTCCCCCAATGAGCAGTTCTTC
CDR3 protein: CASTSSPNEQFF

clone size: few
D gene: .
J gene: TRBJ1-1
V gene: TRBV30
CDR3 DNA: TGTGCCTGGACCTTGGGGGATATGAACACTGAAGCTTTCTTT
CDR3 protein: CAWTLGDMNTEAFF

clone size: .
D gene: .
J gene: TRBJ2-1
V gene: TRBV27
CDR3 DNA: TGTGCCAGCAGTACCCGACCGTACAATGAGCAGTTCTTC
CDR3 protein: CASSTRPYNEQFF

clone size: .
D gene: .
J gene: TRBJ1-2
V gene: TRBV11-2
CDR3 DNA: TGTGCCAGCAGGGGATCACAGGGTTACAACTATGGCTACACCTTC
CDR3 protein: CASRGSQGYNYGYTF

clone size: .
D gene: .
J gene: TRBJ1-5
V gene: TRBV6-6
CDR3 DNA: TGTGCCAGCAGTTATGGGAATCAGCCCCAGCATTTT
CDR3 protein: CASSYGNQPQHF

clone size: .
D gene: TRBD2
J gene: TRBJ2-3
V gene: TRBV9
CDR3 DNA: TGTGCCAGCAGCGGGACTAGCGGGACCACAGATACGCAGTATTTT
CDR3 protein: CASSGTSGTTDTQYF

clone size: .
D gene: .
J gene: TRBJ1-2
V gene: TRBV7-8
CDR3 DNA: TGTGCCAGCAGCTTCAGTGTCGCGGAGGGCTATGGCTACACCTTC
CDR3 protein: CASSFSVAEGYGYTF

clone size: once
D gene: TRBD2
J gene: TRBJ2-3
V gene: TRBV4-3
CDR3 DNA: TGCGCCAGCAGCCAGCTAGCGGGAGGAATTGGAGATACGCAGTATTTT
CDR3 protein: CASSQLAGGIGDTQYF

clone size: .
D gene: .
J gene: TRBJ2-7
V gene: TRBV5-1
CDR3 DNA: TGCGCCAGCAGCTTGTCCGCAGAGATCTACGAGCAGTACTTC
CDR3 protein: CASSLSAEIYEQYF

clone size: .
D gene: .
J gene: TRBJ2-7
V gene: TRBV19
CDR3 DNA: TGTGCCAGTAGGGCTCGGAGTGGGTACGAGCAGTACTTC
CDR3 protein: CASRARSGYEQYF

clone size: once
D gene: .
J gene: TRBJ2-6
V gene: TRBV6-1
CDR3 DNA: TGTGCCAGCAGTGAAAGGGAGTTCGCTGGGGCCAACGTCCTGACTTTC
CDR3 protein: CASSEREFAGANVLTF

clone size: few
D gene: TRBD2
J gene: TRBJ2-2
V gene: TRBV19
CDR3 DNA: TGTGCCAGTAGTATAGATCTAGTGCTAGCGGGAGTCGGCACCGGGGAGCTGTTTTTT
CDR3 protein: CASSIDLVLAGVGTGELFF